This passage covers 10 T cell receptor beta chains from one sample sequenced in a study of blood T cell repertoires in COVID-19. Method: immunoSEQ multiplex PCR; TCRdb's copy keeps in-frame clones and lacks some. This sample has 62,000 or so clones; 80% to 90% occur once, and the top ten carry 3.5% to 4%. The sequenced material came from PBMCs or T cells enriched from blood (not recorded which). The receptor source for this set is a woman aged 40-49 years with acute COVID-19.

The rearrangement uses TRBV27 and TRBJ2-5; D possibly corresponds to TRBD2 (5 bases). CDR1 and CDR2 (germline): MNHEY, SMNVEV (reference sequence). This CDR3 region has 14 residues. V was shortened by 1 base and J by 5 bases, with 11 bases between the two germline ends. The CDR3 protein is CASSLFAGGETQYF. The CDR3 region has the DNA TGTGCCAGCAGTTTATTTGCGGGCGGGGAGACCCAGTACTTC.

CDR3 region: CASSQESTGSNYGYTF. The CDR3 nucleotides are TGTGCCAGCAGCCAAGAGTCGACAGGGAGTAACTATGGCTACACCTTC. This sequence joins TRBV3-1 (or the pseudogene TRBV3-2) and TRBJ1-2; 7 nucleotides line up with TRBD1. The germline gives CDR1 LGHDT, CDR2 YNNKEL (reference sequence). The CDR3 loop spans 16 amino acids. The V segment lost 0 bases and the J segment 1 base; nucleotides outside the gene matches: 5.

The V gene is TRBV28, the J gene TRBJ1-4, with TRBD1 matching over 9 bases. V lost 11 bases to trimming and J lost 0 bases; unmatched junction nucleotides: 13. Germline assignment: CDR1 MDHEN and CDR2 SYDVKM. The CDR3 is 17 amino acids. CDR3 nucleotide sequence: TGTGCCGTTGACCCGGGACAGGGCGACACAACTAATGAAAAACTGTTTTTT. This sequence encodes CAVDPGQGDTTNEKLFF.

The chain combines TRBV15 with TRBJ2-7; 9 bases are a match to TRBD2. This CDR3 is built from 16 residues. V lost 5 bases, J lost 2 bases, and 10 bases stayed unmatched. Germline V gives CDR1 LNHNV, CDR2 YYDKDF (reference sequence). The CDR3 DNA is TGTGCCACCAGCCCAGGGACTAGCCGACCGACCTACGAGCAGTACTTC. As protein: CATSPGTSRPTYEQYF.

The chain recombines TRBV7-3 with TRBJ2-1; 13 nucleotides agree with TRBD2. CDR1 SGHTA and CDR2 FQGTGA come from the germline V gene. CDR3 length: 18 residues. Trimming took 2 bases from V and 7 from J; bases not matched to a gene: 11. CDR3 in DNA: TGTGCCAGCAGCTTACTTCCCGGGACTAGCGGGGCGAGGAATGAGCAGTTCTTC. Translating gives CASSLLPGTSGARNEQFF.

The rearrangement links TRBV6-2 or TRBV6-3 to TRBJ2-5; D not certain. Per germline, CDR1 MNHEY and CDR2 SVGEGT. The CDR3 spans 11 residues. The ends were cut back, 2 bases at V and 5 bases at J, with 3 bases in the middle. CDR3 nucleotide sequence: TGTGCCAGCAGTTACGAGGAGACCCAGTACTTC. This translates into CASSYEETQYF.

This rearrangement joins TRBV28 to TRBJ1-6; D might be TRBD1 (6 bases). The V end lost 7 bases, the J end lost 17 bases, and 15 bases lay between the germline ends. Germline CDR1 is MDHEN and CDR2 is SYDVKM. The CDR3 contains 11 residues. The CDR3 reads CASTHREGIHF. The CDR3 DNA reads TGTGCCAGCACCCACAGGGAGGGGATCCACTTT. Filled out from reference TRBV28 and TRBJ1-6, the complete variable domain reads DVKVTQSSRYLVKRTGEKVFLECVQDMDHENMFWYRQDPGLGLRLIYFSYDVKMKEKGDIPEGYSVSREKKERFSLILESASTNQTSMYLCASTHREGIHFGNGTRLTVT.

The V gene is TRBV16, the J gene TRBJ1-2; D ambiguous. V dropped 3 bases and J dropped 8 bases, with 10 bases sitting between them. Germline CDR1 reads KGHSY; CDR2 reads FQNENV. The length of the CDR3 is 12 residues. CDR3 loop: CASSHGRGGYTF. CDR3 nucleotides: TGTGCCAGCAGCCACGGAAGAGGGGGCTACACCTTC.

The CDR3 DNA reads TGCAGCGTTGAAGACCGGGACAGGGGCTCTGGAAACACCATATATTTT. It codes for CSVEDRDRGSGNTIYF. V and J are TRBV29-1 and TRBJ1-3, with 10 positions matching TRBD1. CDR1 is SQVTM and CDR2 is ANQGSEA in the germline V gene. The CDR3 spans 16 residues. The V and J ends lost 0 bases and 0 bases, in that order; junction bases with no gene match: 2.

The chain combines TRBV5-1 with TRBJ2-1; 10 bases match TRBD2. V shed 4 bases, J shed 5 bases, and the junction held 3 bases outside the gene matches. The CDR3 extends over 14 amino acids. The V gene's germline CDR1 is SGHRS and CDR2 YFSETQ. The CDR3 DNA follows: TGCGCCAGCAGCGCTAGCGGGAGCAACAATGAGCAGTTCTTC. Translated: CASSASGSNNEQFF.